The 7 T cell receptor beta chains below all came from one sample that was sequenced in a study. Method: immunoSEQ multiplex PCR; TCRdb's copy keeps in-frame clones and lacks some. Among around 49,000 clones listed, approximately 93% were seen once. Sequencing used PBMCs. The receptors were sampled from a man in his forties or fifties with rheumatoid arthritis.

In DNA form, the CDR3 reads TGTGCCAGCAGTCTCCGGGACAGGAACAATGAGCAGTTCTTC. It specifies CASSLRDRNNEQFF. The genes are TRBV6-5 and TRBJ2-1; 8 bases are shared with TRBD1. V was clipped by 5 bases and J by 5 bases; unmatched bases: 5. The germline V gene encodes CDR1 MNHEY and CDR2 SVGAGI. The CDR3 totals 14 residues.

The gene calls are TRBV7-2 and TRBJ2-2; D call uncertain. This CDR3 is 14 amino acids long. Between the trimmed V and J ends, which lost 5 bases and 0 bases, there was a span of 7 bases. Germline lookup yields CDR1 SGHTA and CDR2 FQGNSA. CDR3 coding DNA: TGTGCCAGCAGCCCAACCTCGAACACCGGGGAGCTGTTTTTT. Protein product: CASSPTSNTGELFF.

In its sample, this clone was seen once. The V gene is TRBV7-3, the J gene TRBJ2-2, with 15 bases fitting TRBD2. The CDR3 runs to 19 residues. Germline V gene lookup returns CDR1 SGHTA and CDR2 FQGTGA. The ends lost 5 bases at V and 4 bases at J; junction bases unmatched: 11. The CDR3 bases are TGTGCCAGCAGCAATCCCGGGACTAGCGGGAGGCATGGCACCGGGGAGCTGTTTTTT. Translation: CASSNPGTSGRHGTGELFF.

This chain joins TRBV11-2 and TRBJ1-1; unclear D gene. The CDR3 length is 13 residues. The germline gives CDR1 SGHAT, CDR2 FQNNGV. Trimming took 4 bases from V and 1 from J, leaving 7 bases between them. CDR3 residues: CASSSDPNTEAFF. Written as DNA, the CDR3 is TGTGCCAGCAGCTCGGACCCGAACACTGAAGCTTTCTTT.

The genes are TRBV12-3 or TRBV12-4 and TRBJ1-5; no clear D. The CDR3 sequence is 13 residues long. V was trimmed by 7 bases and J by 3 bases, leaving 10 bases between them. The CDR3 protein is CASTKQPNQPQHF. In DNA, the CDR3 is TGTGCCAGCACAAAGCAACCCAATCAGCCCCAGCATTTT.

This clone was seen a few times. J is TRBJ1-6 and V is TRBV4-1, with a weak D call TRBD1 (5 bases). CDR3 length: 17 amino acids. From germline, CDR1 is MGHRA and CDR2 YSYEKL. Trimming took 3 bases from V and 3 from J, leaving 15 bases between them. CDR3 DNA: TGCGCCAGCAGCCATACCAGGGATAGGGGCTATAATTCACCCCTCCACTTT. Translated: CASSHTRDRGYNSPLHF.

The chain couples TRBV3-1 (or the pseudogene TRBV3-2) to TRBJ2-6; D remains unclear. Trimming pared 2 bases from V and 4 bases from J, leaving 6 bases between. This CDR3 spans 14 amino acids. Germline V CDR1 and CDR2: LGHDT, YNNKEL (reference sequence). The CDR3 DNA is TGTGCCAGCAGCCAACGGTTGGGGGCCAACGTCCTGACTTTC. Its translation is CASSQRLGANVLTF.